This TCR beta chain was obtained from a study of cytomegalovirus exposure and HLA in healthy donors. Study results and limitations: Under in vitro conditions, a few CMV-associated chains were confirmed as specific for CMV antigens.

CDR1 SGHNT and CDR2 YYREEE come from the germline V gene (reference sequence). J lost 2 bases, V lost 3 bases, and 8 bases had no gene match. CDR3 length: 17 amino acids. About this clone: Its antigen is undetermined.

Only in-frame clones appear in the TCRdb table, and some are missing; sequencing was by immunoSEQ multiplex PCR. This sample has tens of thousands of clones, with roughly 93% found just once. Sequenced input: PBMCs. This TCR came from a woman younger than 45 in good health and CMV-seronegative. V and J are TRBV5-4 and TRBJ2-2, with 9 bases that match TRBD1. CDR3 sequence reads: CASSSSTGGPNTGELFF. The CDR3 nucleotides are TGTGCCAGCAGCTCATCTACAGGGGGCCCTAACACCGGGGAGCTGTTTTTT.